This is a list of T cell receptor beta chains from one sample in a study of T cells in Graves' hyperthyroidism and ophthalmopathy. TCRdb processed the multiplex PCR reads anew with MiXCR; each CDR3 protein has one entry. This sample has hundreds of thousands of distinct CDR3 sequences; about two fifths occur once, and the top ten carry 7.5% to 9.5%. The material sequenced was blood. Receptors were obtained from a man aged 18 to 29 with Graves' hyperthyroidism. CDR3s include the opening cysteine and the closing phenylalanine or tryptophan. A D gene is named only where the DNA matches it firmly. Size is omitted from some rows. Given values are once, few, many or a class for expanded clones.

abundance: -; j_gene: TRBJ2-5; d_gene: -; v_gene: TRBV13; CDR3nt: TGTGCCAGCAGCCCCCACGGACAGGGAGGGGAGACCCAGTACTTC; CDR3aa: CASSPHGQGGETQYF
abundance: many; j_gene: TRBJ1-6; d_gene: -; v_gene: TRBV20-1; CDR3nt: TGCAGTGCTAGAGTTGGGGGGCAGAATTCACCCCTCCACTTT; CDR3aa: CSARVGGQNSPLHF
abundance: -; j_gene: TRBJ1-1; d_gene: -; v_gene: TRBV2; CDR3nt: TGTGCCAGCGCCAAAGGGGGCACTGAAGCTTTCTTT; CDR3aa: CASAKGGTEAFF
abundance: -; j_gene: TRBJ1-5; d_gene: -; v_gene: TRBV19; CDR3nt: TGTGCCAGCGGGGGGATGGGGGTATATCAGCCCCAGCATTTT; CDR3aa: CASGGMGVYQPQHF
abundance: once; j_gene: TRBJ1-2; d_gene: -; v_gene: TRBV2; CDR3nt: TGTGCCAGCAGTGAAATGGGGAGCAACTATGGCTACACCTTC; CDR3aa: CASSEMGSNYGYTF
abundance: -; j_gene: TRBJ1-1; d_gene: -; v_gene: TRBV6-1; CDR3nt: TGTGCCAGCTTACAAACGAACACTGAAGCTTTCTTT; CDR3aa: CASLQTNTEAFF
abundance: many; j_gene: TRBJ2-7; d_gene: -; v_gene: TRBV15; CDR3nt: TGTGCCACCAGCAGAGATCACGGCTTAACCTACGAGCAGTACTTC; CDR3aa: CATSRDHGLTYEQYF
abundance: few; j_gene: TRBJ1-1; d_gene: -; v_gene: TRBV5-1; CDR3nt: TGCGCCAGCAGCTCCCCCCGGGGCCCTGAAGCTTTCTTT; CDR3aa: CASSSPRGPEAFF
abundance: -; j_gene: TRBJ1-1; d_gene: -; v_gene: TRBV7-6; CDR3nt: TGTGCCAGCAGCTTAGATTACGGTCTGAACACTGAAGCTTTCTTT; CDR3aa: CASSLDYGLNTEAFF
abundance: many; j_gene: TRBJ1-6; d_gene: -; v_gene: TRBV25-1; CDR3nt: TGTGCCAGCAGTGAGGGTAGGAACAATTCACCCCTCCACTTT; CDR3aa: CASSEGRNNSPLHF
abundance: many; j_gene: TRBJ2-7; d_gene: -; v_gene: TRBV15; CDR3nt: TGTGCCACCAGCTTCGGACTGAGCTCCTACGAGCAGTACTTC; CDR3aa: CATSFGLSSYEQYF
abundance: -; j_gene: TRBJ1-2; d_gene: TRBD1; v_gene: TRBV20-1; CDR3nt: TGCAGTGCTAGCGACAGGGGGAACTATGGCTACACCTTC; CDR3aa: CSASDRGNYGYTF
abundance: few; j_gene: TRBJ2-5; d_gene: TRBD2; v_gene: TRBV9; CDR3nt: TGTGCCAGCAGCGACGGGACTAGCGGGTTACAAGAGACCCAGTACTTC; CDR3aa: CASSDGTSGLQETQYF
abundance: many; j_gene: TRBJ1-1; d_gene: -; v_gene: TRBV7-9; CDR3nt: TGTGCCAGCAGCTTAGCTGGTTCTGAAGCTTTCTTT; CDR3aa: CASSLAGSEAFF
abundance: few; j_gene: TRBJ1-4; d_gene: -; v_gene: TRBV7-9; CDR3nt: TGTGCCAGCAGCGTAGGGTGGGCTAATGAAAAACTGTTTTTT; CDR3aa: CASSVGWANEKLFF
abundance: many; j_gene: TRBJ1-2; d_gene: -; v_gene: TRBV2; CDR3nt: TGTGCCAGCAGTGAAGAGGGCAGTTTGTATGGCTACACCTTC; CDR3aa: CASSEEGSLYGYTF
abundance: -; j_gene: TRBJ2-7; d_gene: TRBD1; v_gene: TRBV10-3; CDR3nt: TGTGCCATCAGTGGTGACAGGGGAGGCGAGCAGTACTTC; CDR3aa: CAISGDRGGEQYF
abundance: -; j_gene: TRBJ2-7; d_gene: TRBD2; v_gene: TRBV7-9; CDR3nt: TGTGCCAGCAGCTCACTAGCGGGGGGTTTTTACGAGCAGTACTTC; CDR3aa: CASSSLAGGFYEQYF
abundance: -; j_gene: TRBJ2-5; d_gene: -; v_gene: TRBV10-3; CDR3nt: TGTGCCATCAGCGCGGGCAGCCAGACCCAGTACTTC; CDR3aa: CAISAGSQTQYF
abundance: -; j_gene: TRBJ1-2; d_gene: TRBD1; v_gene: TRBV29-1; CDR3nt: TGCAGCGCTGCCGGGGACAGCAGGAACTATGGCTACACCTTC; CDR3aa: CSAAGDSRNYGYTF
abundance: -; j_gene: TRBJ2-7; d_gene: -; v_gene: TRBV9; CDR3nt: TGTGCCAGCAGCCCGGAGGAAGGCCCCCACGAGCAGTACTTC; CDR3aa: CASSPEEGPHEQYF
abundance: few; j_gene: TRBJ1-4; d_gene: -; v_gene: TRBV4-3; CDR3nt: TGCGCCAGCAGCCAAGAGGGTTCGCAGGGTAATGAAAAACTGTTTTTT; CDR3aa: CASSQEGSQGNEKLFF
abundance: -; j_gene: TRBJ2-7; d_gene: -; v_gene: TRBV13; CDR3nt: TGTGCCAGCAGCTTAGTGGAGGGGGCGATGAGAGACGAGCAGTACTTC; CDR3aa: CASSLVEGAMRDEQYF
abundance: few; j_gene: TRBJ1-2; d_gene: TRBD1; v_gene: TRBV7-2; CDR3nt: TGTGCCAGCAGCTCTTCAGGACAGGGGTATGGCTACACCTTC; CDR3aa: CASSSSGQGYGYTF
abundance: few; j_gene: TRBJ2-1; d_gene: -; v_gene: TRBV20-1; CDR3nt: TGCAGTGCTAATGAGCAGTTCTTC; CDR3aa: CSANEQFF
abundance: few; j_gene: TRBJ2-7; d_gene: -; v_gene: TRBV19; CDR3nt: TGTGCCAGTAGTATGGCCGATCCCTACGAGCAGTACTTC; CDR3aa: CASSMADPYEQYF
abundance: -; j_gene: TRBJ2-5; d_gene: -; v_gene: TRBV11-2; CDR3nt: TGTGCCAGCAGCTTAGTAACGGGTGCGAGCCAAGAGACCCAGTACTTC; CDR3aa: CASSLVTGASQETQYF
abundance: few; j_gene: TRBJ1-5; d_gene: -; v_gene: TRBV2; CDR3nt: TGTGCCAGCAGTGCAGGGGATGATAGCAATCAGCCCCAGCATTTT; CDR3aa: CASSAGDDSNQPQHF
abundance: -; j_gene: TRBJ1-6; d_gene: TRBD1; v_gene: TRBV20-1; CDR3nt: TGCAGTGCTACACGGACAGGGGAGCTAAATTCACCCCTCCACTTT; CDR3aa: CSATRTGELNSPLHF
abundance: many; j_gene: TRBJ2-5; d_gene: -; v_gene: TRBV29-1; CDR3nt: TGCAGCGTTGGAGGGGGAGAGACCCAGTACTTC; CDR3aa: CSVGGGETQYF
abundance: -; j_gene: TRBJ1-2; d_gene: TRBD1; v_gene: TRBV6-1; CDR3nt: TGTGCCAGCAAGGAATCGAGGGGGCTTGGCGGCTACACCTTC; CDR3aa: CASKESRGLGGYTF
abundance: few; j_gene: TRBJ1-2; d_gene: TRBD1; v_gene: TRBV9; CDR3nt: TGTGCCAGCAGCGCCAGGGACAGGGAAGCTAACTATGGCTACACCTTC; CDR3aa: CASSARDREANYGYTF
abundance: few; j_gene: TRBJ2-5; d_gene: TRBD1; v_gene: TRBV6-5; CDR3nt: TGTGCCAGCAGACCGGACAGGGGGCGCGAAGAGACCCAGTACTTC; CDR3aa: CASRPDRGREETQYF
abundance: -; j_gene: TRBJ1-1; d_gene: TRBD1; v_gene: TRBV15; CDR3nt: TGTGCCACCAGCAGTTTTGACAGGGGGGAGTACACTGAAGCTTTCTTT; CDR3aa: CATSSFDRGEYTEAFF
abundance: -; j_gene: TRBJ1-1; d_gene: -; v_gene: TRBV4-3; CDR3nt: TGCGCCAGCAGACAGGGCCCGAGACAAACGAACACTGAAGCTTTCTTT; CDR3aa: CASRQGPRQTNTEAFF
abundance: -; j_gene: TRBJ2-5; d_gene: TRBD2; v_gene: TRBV5-4; CDR3nt: TGTGCCAGCAGCTTGTGGCTAGCGGGGGGGCTGGAGACCCAGTACTTC; CDR3aa: CASSLWLAGGLETQYF
abundance: -; j_gene: TRBJ2-6; d_gene: -; v_gene: TRBV9; CDR3nt: TGTGCCAGCTCCCCCGATCAGCCCTCTGGGGCCAACGTCCTGACTTTC; CDR3aa: CASSPDQPSGANVLTF
abundance: many; j_gene: TRBJ2-7; d_gene: TRBD2; v_gene: TRBV7-8; CDR3nt: TGTGCCAGCAGCCCATCTTTGCGGGAGGGCCTCAACGAGCAGTACTTC; CDR3aa: CASSPSLREGLNEQYF
abundance: -; j_gene: TRBJ2-7; d_gene: -; v_gene: TRBV19; CDR3nt: TGTGCCACCAGGACAGAATCCTACGAGCAGTACTTC; CDR3aa: CATRTESYEQYF
abundance: many; j_gene: TRBJ2-7; d_gene: TRBD2; v_gene: TRBV7-3; CDR3nt: TGTGCCAGCAGCTTAAGGGAGGGATCGCGAAACTACGAGCAGTACTTC; CDR3aa: CASSLREGSRNYEQYF
abundance: -; j_gene: TRBJ2-2; d_gene: TRBD1; v_gene: TRBV7-6; CDR3nt: TGTGCCAGCAGCTTTCACACAGGGGATCTCACCGGGGAGCTGTTTTTT; CDR3aa: CASSFHTGDLTGELFF
abundance: many; j_gene: TRBJ1-2; d_gene: -; v_gene: TRBV13; CDR3nt: TGTGCCAGCAGCTTAACCACCTATGGCTACACCTTC; CDR3aa: CASSLTTYGYTF
abundance: many; j_gene: TRBJ1-6; d_gene: -; v_gene: TRBV2; CDR3nt: TGTGCCAGCAGGCCTCGACCGGGATCCGAGACACCCCTCCACTTT; CDR3aa: CASRPRPGSETPLHF
abundance: -; j_gene: TRBJ2-7; d_gene: -; v_gene: TRBV6-5; CDR3nt: TGTGCCAGCAGCCACGGGACGGTGAGCTCCTACGAGCAGTACTTC; CDR3aa: CASSHGTVSSYEQYF
abundance: -; j_gene: TRBJ2-7; d_gene: -; v_gene: TRBV20-1; CDR3nt: TGCAGTGCTAGAGATATGGGGGGATACGAGCAGTACTTC; CDR3aa: CSARDMGGYEQYF
abundance: -; j_gene: TRBJ2-5; d_gene: -; v_gene: TRBV2; CDR3nt: TGTGCCAGCAGTGGAGGGCGCGACCGAGTGACCCAGTACTTC; CDR3aa: CASSGGRDRVTQYF
abundance: -; j_gene: TRBJ1-1; d_gene: -; v_gene: TRBV5-4; CDR3nt: TGTGCCAGCACGAGCTTGGTTGGTGAAGCTTTCTTT; CDR3aa: CASTSLVGEAFF
abundance: -; j_gene: TRBJ1-2; d_gene: TRBD1; v_gene: TRBV9; CDR3nt: TGTGCCAGCAGCGTCGGGACAGGGGGCGCGTACTATGGCTACACCTTC; CDR3aa: CASSVGTGGAYYGYTF
abundance: -; j_gene: TRBJ1-1; d_gene: TRBD1; v_gene: TRBV7-9; CDR3nt: TGTGCCAGCAGCGCCAACTCAGGGGGACGCACTGAAGCTTTCTTT; CDR3aa: CASSANSGGRTEAFF
abundance: many; j_gene: TRBJ2-7; d_gene: TRBD1; v_gene: TRBV7-9; CDR3nt: TGTGCCAGCAGCCCATTGGACAGGAGGTCCTACGAGCAGTACTTC; CDR3aa: CASSPLDRRSYEQYF
abundance: -; j_gene: TRBJ2-7; d_gene: -; v_gene: TRBV19; CDR3nt: TGTGCCAGTAGTAAAAGGGGGTTCGCCTACGAGCAGTACTTC; CDR3aa: CASSKRGFAYEQYF
abundance: many; j_gene: TRBJ2-6; d_gene: -; v_gene: TRBV20-1; CDR3nt: TGCAGTGCTAGAGCGTCTGGGGCCAACGTCCTGACTTTC; CDR3aa: CSARASGANVLTF
abundance: -; j_gene: TRBJ2-5; d_gene: TRBD2; v_gene: TRBV14; CDR3nt: TGTGCCAGCAGCCAAGGGAGCGGGGTACCGCAAGAGACCCAGTACTTC; CDR3aa: CASSQGSGVPQETQYF
abundance: once; j_gene: TRBJ2-2; d_gene: TRBD2; v_gene: TRBV6-5; CDR3nt: TGTGCCAGCAGTTACTCGACTAGCGCAAATACCGGGGAGCTGTTTTTT; CDR3aa: CASSYSTSANTGELFF
abundance: -; j_gene: TRBJ2-7; d_gene: -; v_gene: TRBV25-1; CDR3nt: TGTGCCAGCAGCCGGGGACGGAGCGCCCACGAGCAGTACTTC; CDR3aa: CASSRGRSAHEQYF
abundance: -; j_gene: TRBJ1-2; d_gene: TRBD1; v_gene: TRBV6-5; CDR3nt: TGTGCCAGCAGTTACGGCGACCAGCAGGGGGAACACACCTTC; CDR3aa: CASSYGDQQGEHTF
abundance: -; j_gene: TRBJ1-3; d_gene: -; v_gene: TRBV3-1; CDR3nt: TGTGCCAGCAGCCAAGACCGGGGAAAACGAAACACCATATATTTT; CDR3aa: CASSQDRGKRNTIYF
abundance: -; j_gene: TRBJ1-1; d_gene: -; v_gene: TRBV20-1; CDR3nt: TGCAGTGCTAGACTAACCGGGATTAACACTGAAGCTTTCTTT; CDR3aa: CSARLTGINTEAFF
abundance: many; j_gene: TRBJ1-2; d_gene: -; v_gene: TRBV10-3; CDR3nt: TGTGCCATCAGACCCCCGGGACGAAATGGCTACACCTTC; CDR3aa: CAIRPPGRNGYTF